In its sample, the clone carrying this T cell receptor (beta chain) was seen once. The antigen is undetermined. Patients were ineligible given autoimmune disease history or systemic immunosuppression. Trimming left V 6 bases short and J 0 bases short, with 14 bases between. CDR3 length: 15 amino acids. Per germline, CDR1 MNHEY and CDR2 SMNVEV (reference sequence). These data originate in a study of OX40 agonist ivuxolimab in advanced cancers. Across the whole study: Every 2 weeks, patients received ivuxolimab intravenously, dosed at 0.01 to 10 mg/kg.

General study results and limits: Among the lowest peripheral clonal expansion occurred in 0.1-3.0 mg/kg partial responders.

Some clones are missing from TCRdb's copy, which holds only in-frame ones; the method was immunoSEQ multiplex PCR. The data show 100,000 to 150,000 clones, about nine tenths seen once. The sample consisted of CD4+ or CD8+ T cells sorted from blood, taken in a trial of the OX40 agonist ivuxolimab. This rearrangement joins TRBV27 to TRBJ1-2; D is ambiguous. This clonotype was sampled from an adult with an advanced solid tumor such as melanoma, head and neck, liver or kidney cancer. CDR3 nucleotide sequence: TGTGCCAGCAGCTCCCGACGGACGCCTAACTATGGCTACACCTTC. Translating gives CASSSRRTPNYGYTF.